This T cell receptor (beta chain) was identified during a study of blood T cell repertoires in COVID-19. Repertoires were generated with immunoSEQ multiplex PCR, while TCRdb's copy carries only in-frame clones and drops some. The sample shows tens of thousands of clones, about 88% of them seen only once. Germline lookup yields CDR1 SGHNT and CDR2 YYREEE (reference sequence). V dropped 0 bases and J dropped 6; count of bases not matched to a gene: 9. The CDR3 totals 16 residues. The chain uses TRBV5-4 and TRBJ2-1; TRBD2 matches at 7 bases. This TCR came from a woman between 70 and 85 years old with active COVID-19. The specimen was peripheral blood. CDR3: CASSLDLTGGLNEQFF. CDR3 DNA sequence: TGTGCCAGCAGCTTGGATCTAACGGGAGGACTCAATGAGCAGTTCTTC.